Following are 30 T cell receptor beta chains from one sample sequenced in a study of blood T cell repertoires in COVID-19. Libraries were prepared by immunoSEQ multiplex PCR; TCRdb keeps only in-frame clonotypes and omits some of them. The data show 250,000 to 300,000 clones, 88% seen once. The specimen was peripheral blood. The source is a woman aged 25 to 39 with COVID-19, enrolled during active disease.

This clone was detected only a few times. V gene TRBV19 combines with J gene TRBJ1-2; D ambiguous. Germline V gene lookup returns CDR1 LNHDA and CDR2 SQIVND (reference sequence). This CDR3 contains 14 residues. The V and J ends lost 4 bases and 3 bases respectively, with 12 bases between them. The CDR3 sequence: CASSTLAVDYGYTF. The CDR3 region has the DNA TGTGCCAGTAGTACACTAGCGGTGGACTATGGCTACACCTTC.

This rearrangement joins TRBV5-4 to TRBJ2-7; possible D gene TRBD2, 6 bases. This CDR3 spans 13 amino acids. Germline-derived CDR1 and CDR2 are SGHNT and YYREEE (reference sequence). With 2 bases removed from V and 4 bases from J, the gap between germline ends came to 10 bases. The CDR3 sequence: CASSFLGGYEQYF. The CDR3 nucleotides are TGTGCCAGCAGCTTCCTGGGGGGTTACGAGCAGTACTTC. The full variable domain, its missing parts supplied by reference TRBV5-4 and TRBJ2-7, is ETGVTQSPTHLIKTRGQQVTLRCSSQSGHNTVSWYQQALGQGPQFIFQYYREEENGRGNFPPRFSGLQFPNYSSELNVNALELDDSALYLCASSFLGGYEQYFGPGTRLTVT.

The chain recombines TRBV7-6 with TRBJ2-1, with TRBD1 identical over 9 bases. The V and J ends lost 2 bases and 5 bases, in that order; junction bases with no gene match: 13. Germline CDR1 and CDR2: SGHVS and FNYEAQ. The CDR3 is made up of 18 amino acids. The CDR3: CASSLRKAGDRDHNEQFF. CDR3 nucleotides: TGTGCCAGCAGCTTAAGGAAGGCGGGGGACAGGGACCACAATGAGCAGTTCTTC.

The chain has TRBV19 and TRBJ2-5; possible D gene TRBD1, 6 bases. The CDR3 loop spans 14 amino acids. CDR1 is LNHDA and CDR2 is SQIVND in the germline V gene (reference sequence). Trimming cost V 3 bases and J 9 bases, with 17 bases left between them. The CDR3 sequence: CASSITGTSLAQYF. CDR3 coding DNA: TGTGCCAGTAGTATTACCGGGACATCACTGGCCCAGTACTTC.

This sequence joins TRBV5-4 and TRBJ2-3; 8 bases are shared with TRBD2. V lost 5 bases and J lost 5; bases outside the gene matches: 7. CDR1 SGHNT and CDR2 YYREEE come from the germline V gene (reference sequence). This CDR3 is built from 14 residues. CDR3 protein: CASRKAGAKDTQYF. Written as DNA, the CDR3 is TGTGCCAGCAGGAAAGCGGGAGCGAAAGATACGCAGTATTTT.

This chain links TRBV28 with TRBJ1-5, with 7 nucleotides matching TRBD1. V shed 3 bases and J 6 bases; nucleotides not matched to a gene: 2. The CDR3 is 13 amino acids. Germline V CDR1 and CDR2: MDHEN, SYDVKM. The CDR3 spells CASSFRGVQPQHF. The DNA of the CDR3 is TGTGCCAGCAGTTTCAGGGGGGTTCAGCCCCAGCATTTT. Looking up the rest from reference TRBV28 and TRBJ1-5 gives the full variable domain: DVKVTQSSRYLVKRTGEKVFLECVQDMDHENMFWYRQDPGLGLRLIYFSYDVKMKEKGDIPEGYSVSREKKERFSLILESASTNQTSMYLCASSFRGVQPQHFGDGTRLSIL.

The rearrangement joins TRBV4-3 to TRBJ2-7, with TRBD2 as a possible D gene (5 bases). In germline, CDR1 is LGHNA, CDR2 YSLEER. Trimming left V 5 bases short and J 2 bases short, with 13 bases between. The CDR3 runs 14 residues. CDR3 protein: CASSLDGKAYEQYF. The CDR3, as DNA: TGCGCCAGCAGCTTAGACGGGAAGGCCTACGAGCAGTACTTC.

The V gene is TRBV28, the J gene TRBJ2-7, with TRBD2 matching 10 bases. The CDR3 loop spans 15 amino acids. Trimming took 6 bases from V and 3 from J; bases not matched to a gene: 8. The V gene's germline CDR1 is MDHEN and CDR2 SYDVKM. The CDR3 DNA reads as TGTGCCAGCAGGCAGGGACTAGCGTTTTACTACGAGCAGTACTTC. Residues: CASRQGLAFYYEQYF.

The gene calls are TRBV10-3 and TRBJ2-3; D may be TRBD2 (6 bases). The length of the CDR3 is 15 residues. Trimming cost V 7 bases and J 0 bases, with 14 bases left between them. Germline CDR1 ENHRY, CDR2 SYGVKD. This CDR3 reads CAITSGGRSTDTQYF. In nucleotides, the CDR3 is TGTGCCATCACCTCCGGGGGTAGGAGCACAGATACGCAGTATTTT.

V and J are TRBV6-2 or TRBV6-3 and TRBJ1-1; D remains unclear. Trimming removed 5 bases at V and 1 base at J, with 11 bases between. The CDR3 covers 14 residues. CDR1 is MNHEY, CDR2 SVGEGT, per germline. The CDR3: CASSPNQRNTEAFF. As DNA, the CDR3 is TGTGCCAGCAGTCCAAACCAGCGGAACACTGAAGCTTTCTTT.

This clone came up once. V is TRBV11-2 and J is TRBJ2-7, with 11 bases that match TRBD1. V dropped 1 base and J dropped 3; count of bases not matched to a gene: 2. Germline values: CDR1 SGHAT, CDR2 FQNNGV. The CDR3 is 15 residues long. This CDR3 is CASSLGGQGGYEQYF. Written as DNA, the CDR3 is TGTGCCAGCAGCTTAGGGGGACAGGGGGGCTACGAGCAGTACTTC.

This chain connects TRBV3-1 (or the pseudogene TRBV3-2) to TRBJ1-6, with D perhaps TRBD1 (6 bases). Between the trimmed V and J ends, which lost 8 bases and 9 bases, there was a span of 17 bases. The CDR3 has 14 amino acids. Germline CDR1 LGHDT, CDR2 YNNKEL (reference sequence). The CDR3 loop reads CASCGRGGGSPLHF. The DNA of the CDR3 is TGTGCCAGCTGCGGGAGAGGGGGGGGTTCACCCCTCCACTTT.

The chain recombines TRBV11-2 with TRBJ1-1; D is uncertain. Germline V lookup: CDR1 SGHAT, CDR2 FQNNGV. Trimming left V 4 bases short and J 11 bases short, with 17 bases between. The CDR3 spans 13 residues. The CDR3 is CASSSTGILRAFF. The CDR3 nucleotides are TGTGCCAGCAGCTCCACCGGGATCCTTCGTGCTTTCTTT.

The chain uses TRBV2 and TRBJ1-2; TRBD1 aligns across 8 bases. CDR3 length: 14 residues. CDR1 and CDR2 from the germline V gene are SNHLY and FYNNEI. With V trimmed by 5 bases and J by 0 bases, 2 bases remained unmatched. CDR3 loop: CASSYRGTNYGYTF. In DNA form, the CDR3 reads TGTGCCAGCAGTTACAGGGGGACTAACTATGGCTACACCTTC. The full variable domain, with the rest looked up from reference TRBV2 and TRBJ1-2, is EPEVTQTPSHQVTQMGQEVILRCVPISNHLYFYWYRQILGQKVEFLVSFYNNEISEKSEIFDDQFSVERPDGSNFTLKIRSTKLEDSAMYFCASSYRGTNYGYTFGSGTRLTVV.

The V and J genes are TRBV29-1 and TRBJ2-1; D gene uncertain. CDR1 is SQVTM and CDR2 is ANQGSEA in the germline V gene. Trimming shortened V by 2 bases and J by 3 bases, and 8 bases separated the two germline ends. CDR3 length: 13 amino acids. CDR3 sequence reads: CSVEMSNYNEQFF. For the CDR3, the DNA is TGCAGCGTTGAAATGTCTAACTACAATGAGCAGTTCTTC.

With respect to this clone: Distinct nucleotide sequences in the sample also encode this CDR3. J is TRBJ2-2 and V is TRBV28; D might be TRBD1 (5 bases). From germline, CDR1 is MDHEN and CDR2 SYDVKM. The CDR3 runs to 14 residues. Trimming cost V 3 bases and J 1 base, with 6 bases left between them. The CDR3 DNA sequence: TGTGCCAGCAGTTTCGGACAGAACACCGGGGAGCTGTTTTTT. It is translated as CASSFGQNTGELFF. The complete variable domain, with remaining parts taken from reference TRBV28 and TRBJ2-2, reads DVKVTQSSRYLVKRTGEKVFLECVQDMDHENMFWYRQDPGLGLRLIYFSYDVKMKEKGDIPEGYSVSREKKERFSLILESASTNQTSMYLCASSFGQNTGELFFGEGSRLTVL.

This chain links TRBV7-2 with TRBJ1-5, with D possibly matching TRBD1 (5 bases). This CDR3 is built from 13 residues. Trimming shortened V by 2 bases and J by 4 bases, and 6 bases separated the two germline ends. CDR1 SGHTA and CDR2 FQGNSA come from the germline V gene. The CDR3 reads CASSLRGNQPQHF. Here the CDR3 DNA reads TGTGCCAGCAGCTTACGGGGGAATCAGCCCCAGCATTTT.

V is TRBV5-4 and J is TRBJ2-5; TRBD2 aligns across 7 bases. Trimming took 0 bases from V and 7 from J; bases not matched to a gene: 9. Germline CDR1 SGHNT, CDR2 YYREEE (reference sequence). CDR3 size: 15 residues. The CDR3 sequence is CASSLDGQGEGTQYF. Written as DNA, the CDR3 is TGTGCCAGCAGCTTGGACGGACAAGGGGAGGGGACCCAGTACTTC.

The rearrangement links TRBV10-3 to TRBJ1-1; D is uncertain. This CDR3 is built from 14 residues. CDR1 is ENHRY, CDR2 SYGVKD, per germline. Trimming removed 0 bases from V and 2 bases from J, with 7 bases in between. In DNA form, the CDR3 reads TGTGCCATCAGTGAGTCGGCGGGTAACACTGAAGCTTTCTTT. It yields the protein CAISESAGNTEAFF.

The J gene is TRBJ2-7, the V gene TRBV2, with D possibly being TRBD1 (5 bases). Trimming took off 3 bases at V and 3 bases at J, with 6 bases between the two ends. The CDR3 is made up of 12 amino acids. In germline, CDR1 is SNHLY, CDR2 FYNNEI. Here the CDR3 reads CASSEQGYEQYF. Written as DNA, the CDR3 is TGTGCCAGCAGTGAGCAGGGCTACGAGCAGTACTTC.

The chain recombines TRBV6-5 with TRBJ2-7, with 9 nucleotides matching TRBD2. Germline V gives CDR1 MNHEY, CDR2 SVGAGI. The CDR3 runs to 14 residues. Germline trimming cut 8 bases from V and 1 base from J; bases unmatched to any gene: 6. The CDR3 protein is CASGRSGSSYEQYF. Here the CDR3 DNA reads TGTGCCAGCGGTCGTAGCGGGAGTTCCTACGAGCAGTACTTC.

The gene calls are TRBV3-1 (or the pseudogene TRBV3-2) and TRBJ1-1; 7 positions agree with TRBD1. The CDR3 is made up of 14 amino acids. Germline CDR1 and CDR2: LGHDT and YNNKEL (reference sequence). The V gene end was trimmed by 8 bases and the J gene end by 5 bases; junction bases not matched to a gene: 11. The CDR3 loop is CASLQKGAGTEAFF. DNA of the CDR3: TGTGCCAGCTTACAAAAGGGGGCGGGAACTGAAGCTTTCTTT.

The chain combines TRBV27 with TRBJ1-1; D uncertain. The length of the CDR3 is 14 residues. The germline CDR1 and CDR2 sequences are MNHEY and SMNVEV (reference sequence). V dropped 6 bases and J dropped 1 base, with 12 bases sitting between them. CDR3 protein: CASRNFPGNTEAFF. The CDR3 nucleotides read TGTGCCAGCAGGAACTTCCCCGGGAACACTGAAGCTTTCTTT.

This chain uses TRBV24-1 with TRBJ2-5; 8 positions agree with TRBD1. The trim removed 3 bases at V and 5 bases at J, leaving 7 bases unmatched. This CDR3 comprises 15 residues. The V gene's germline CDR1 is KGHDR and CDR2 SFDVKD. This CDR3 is CATSDSRQGAETQYF. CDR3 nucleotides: TGTGCCACCAGTGATAGTCGGCAGGGGGCCGAGACCCAGTACTTC.

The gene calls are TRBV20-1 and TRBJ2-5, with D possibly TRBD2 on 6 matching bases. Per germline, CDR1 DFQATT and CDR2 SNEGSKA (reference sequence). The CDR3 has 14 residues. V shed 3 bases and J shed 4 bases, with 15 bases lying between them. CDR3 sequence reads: CSASPTRSGETQYF. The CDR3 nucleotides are TGCAGTGCTAGTCCGACTAGATCTGGAGAGACCCAGTACTTC.

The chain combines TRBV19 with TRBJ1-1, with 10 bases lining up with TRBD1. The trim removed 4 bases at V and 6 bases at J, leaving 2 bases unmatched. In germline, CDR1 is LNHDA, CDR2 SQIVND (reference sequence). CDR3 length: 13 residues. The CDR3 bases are TGTGCCAGTAGTAACGACAGGGGGCCTGAAGCTTTCTTT. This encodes CASSNDRGPEAFF.

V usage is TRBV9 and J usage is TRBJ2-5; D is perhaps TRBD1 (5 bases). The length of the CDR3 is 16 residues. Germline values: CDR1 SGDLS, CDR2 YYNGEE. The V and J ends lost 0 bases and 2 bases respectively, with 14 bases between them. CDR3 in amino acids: CASSVASGILQETQYF. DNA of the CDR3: TGTGCCAGCAGCGTAGCTTCAGGGATACTACAAGAGACCCAGTACTTC.

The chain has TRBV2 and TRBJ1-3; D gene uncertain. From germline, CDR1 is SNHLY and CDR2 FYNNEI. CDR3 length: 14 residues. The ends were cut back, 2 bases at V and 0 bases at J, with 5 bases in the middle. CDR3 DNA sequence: TGTGCCAGCAGTGAACACAGCTCTGGAAACACCATATATTTT. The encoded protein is CASSEHSSGNTIYF. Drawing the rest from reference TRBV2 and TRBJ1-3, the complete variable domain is EPEVTQTPSHQVTQMGQEVILRCVPISNHLYFYWYRQILGQKVEFLVSFYNNEISEKSEIFDDQFSVERPDGSNFTLKIRSTKLEDSAMYFCASSEHSSGNTIYFGEGSWLTVV.

In DNA, the CDR3 is TGTGCCAGCAGCCAGGGGCCCCCCAGAGCGGGAGGGAATGACAATGAGCAGTTCTTC. It codes for CASSQGPPRAGGNDNEQFF. The V and J genes are TRBV4-2 and TRBJ2-1; 10 bases align to TRBD2. Germline CDR1 LGHNA, CDR2 YNFKEQ. V lost 3 bases and J lost 5; bases outside the gene matches: 16. The CDR3 spans 19 residues.

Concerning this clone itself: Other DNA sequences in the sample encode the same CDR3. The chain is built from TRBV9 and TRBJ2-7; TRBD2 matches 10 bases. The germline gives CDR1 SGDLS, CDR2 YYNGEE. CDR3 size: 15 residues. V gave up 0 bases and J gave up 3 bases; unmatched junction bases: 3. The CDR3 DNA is TGTGCCAGCAGCGTAGGCGCTAGCGGGAGCTACGAGCAGTACTTC. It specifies CASSVGASGSYEQYF.